This passage covers 12 T cell receptor beta chains from one sample sequenced in a study of cytomegalovirus exposure and HLA in healthy donors. PCR amplification relied on 60 Vbeta primers (plus 13 Jbeta primers). Sequencing used immunoSEQ multiplex PCR; TCRdb keeps in-frame clones, though not all of them. The sample yields about 89,000 clones, roughly 80% seen once. Sequencing was carried out using PBMCs. These receptors all come from a male donor in good health and CMV-seronegative.

This sequence joins TRBV5-1 and TRBJ2-7, with 12 bases identical to TRBD2. Germline V gene data show CDR1 as SGHRS and CDR2 as YFSETQ. The V segment lost 0 bases and the J segment 4 bases; nucleotides outside the gene matches: 5. The CDR3 consists of 16 residues. The CDR3 region is CASSLGLAGVSYEQYF. In DNA form, the CDR3 reads TGCGCCAGCAGCTTGGGACTAGCGGGAGTCTCATACGAGCAGTACTTC.

As for this clone: Other nucleotide sequences in the sample specify the same CDR3. The CDR3 DNA sequence: TGCGCCAGCAGCCTGGGAACAGGGGGGACAGATACGCAGTATTTT. This codes for CASSLGTGGTDTQYF. The chain joins TRBV5-1 to TRBJ2-3, with TRBD1 matching over 8 bases. Germline V gives CDR1 SGHRS, CDR2 YFSETQ. The CDR3 totals 15 residues. Unmatched junction bases numbered 7, after V lost 4 bases and J lost 3 bases. The whole variable domain, remainder taken from reference TRBV5-1 and TRBJ2-3, is KAGVTQTPRYLIKTRGQQVTLSCSPISGHRSVSWYQQTPGQGLQFLFEYFSETQRNKGNFPGRFSGRQFSNSRSEMNVSTLELGDSALYLCASSLGTGGTDTQYFGPGTRLTVL.

The rearrangement joins TRBV7-2 to TRBJ1-1, with 9 bases matching TRBD1. Germline V gives CDR1 SGHTA, CDR2 FQGNSA. V was pared by 5 bases and J by 1 base, with 14 bases of the junction left unmatched. The CDR3 length is 18 residues. CDR3 bases: TGTGCCAGCAGCACCGGACCGTGGGGGGGACAGGGGAACACTGAAGCTTTCTTT. The encoded protein is CASSTGPWGGQGNTEAFF.

The V gene is TRBV4-3, the J gene TRBJ1-5; perhaps TRBD1 as D (6 bases). Germline CDR1 is LGHNA and CDR2 is YSLEER. The CDR3 is made up of 15 amino acids. Trimming left V 5 bases short and J 1 base short, with 12 bases between. The CDR3 is CASSFSTGSNQPQHF. For the CDR3, the DNA is TGCGCCAGCAGCTTTTCCACAGGGAGCAATCAGCCCCAGCATTTT.

The count of this clone is one. The sample has other DNA sequences that encode this CDR3 too. V is TRBV9 and J is TRBJ2-5; the match to TRBD1 covers 7 bases. The germline gives CDR1 SGDLS, CDR2 YYNGEE. The CDR3 runs to 14 residues. V dropped 3 bases and J dropped 2; count of bases not matched to a gene: 4. CDR3 protein: CASSAGTVQETQYF. The CDR3, as DNA: TGTGCCAGCAGCGCAGGGACAGTTCAAGAGACCCAGTACTTC.

The chain is built from TRBV4-3 and TRBJ1-5, with D unresolved. In germline, CDR1 is LGHNA, CDR2 YSLEER. The CDR3 is made up of 19 amino acids. Trimming took 0 bases from V and 0 from J, leaving 18 bases between them. The DNA of the CDR3 is TGCGCCAGCAGCCAAGATGTGCGTAGTCGCGACATTAGCAATCAGCCCCAGCATTTT. It translates to CASSQDVRSRDISNQPQHF.

The chain joins TRBV6-1 to TRBJ1-2; D ambiguous. V was shortened by 6 bases and J by 0 bases, with 8 bases between the two germline ends. CDR3 length: 13 amino acids. Per the germline V gene, CDR1 is MNHNS and CDR2 is SASEGT. The CDR3 region is CASRTDSNYGYTF. DNA for the CDR3: TGTGCCAGCAGGACGGACTCTAACTATGGCTACACCTTC.

The V and J genes are TRBV14 and TRBJ2-7, with a possible D match to TRBD1 (5 bases). V was shortened by 1 base and J by 6 bases, with 16 bases between the two germline ends. The CDR3 consists of 15 residues. CDR1 SGHDN and CDR2 FVKESK come from the germline V gene. CDR3 DNA: TGTGCCAGCAGCCAAGCCTCAGGGAATGTTCCCGAGCAGTACTTC. As protein: CASSQASGNVPEQYF.

The chain uses TRBV5-4 and TRBJ1-4; 7 bases are shared with TRBD1. Germline V gives CDR1 SGHNT, CDR2 YYREEE (reference sequence). The CDR3 is 14 amino acids. V gave up 1 base and J gave up 7 bases; unmatched junction bases: 4. DNA of the CDR3: TGTGCCAGCAGCTTGCAACAGGGGAGTGAAAAACTGTTTTTT. Translated, it gives CASSLQQGSEKLFF.

The chain joins TRBV19 to TRBJ2-7; possibly TRBD2 for D (5 bases). The CDR3 is 14 residues long. V lost 5 bases to trimming and J lost 0 bases, with 11 bases between them. Germline loops: CDR1 LNHDA, CDR2 SQIVND (reference sequence). The chain's CDR3 is CASSRRGSSYEQYF. The CDR3 DNA sequence: TGTGCCAGTAGTCGAAGAGGGAGCTCCTACGAGCAGTACTTC.

The J gene is TRBJ2-3, the V gene TRBV18; TRBD1 matches 11 bases. Germline CDR1 and CDR2: KGHSH and LQKENI. The CDR3 loop spans 14 amino acids. Trimming cost V 4 bases and J 6 bases; bases outside gene matches: 3. DNA of the CDR3: TGTGCCAGCTCACTGGACAGGGGGCGCGATACGCAGTATTTT. Translation: CASSLDRGRDTQYF.

The rearrangement joins TRBV6-1 to TRBJ2-5; TRBD2 might be the D (6 bases). Matching the DNA end better, TRBJ2-7 makes the J call doubtful. This CDR3 is 15 amino acids long. From germline, CDR1 is MNHNS and CDR2 SASEGT. The CDR3: CASSEGGGSPYEQYF. CDR3 DNA: TGTGCCAGCAGTGAGGGTGGAGGGAGTCCCTACGAGCAGTACTTC.